This T cell receptor beta chain was sequenced for a study of T cell clusters in autoimmune cytopenias. Study-level results: TRB repertoire shifts in secondary cytopenia and chronic lymphocytic leukemia mostly reflected lymphoma, not autoimmunity.

CDR3 length: 14 residues. The V gene's germline CDR1 is SGHRS and CDR2 YFSETQ. With regard to this clonotype: Its antigen is still unknown.

Each sample's input was approximately 270 ng genomic DNA, some 40,000 genome equivalents. One tube held mixed TRB-A and TRB-B primer pools for touch-down PCR. No DNA is given; TCRdb re-called the multiplex PCR reads and lists each CDR3 protein once. The data show over 5,000 distinct CDR3 sequences, and the top ten clones hold approximately 8%. This sample also belongs to another study, concerning T cell repertoires in aging, cancer and after chemotherapy. From that paper: Compared with age-matched healthy donors, untreated hematological or solid cancer patients showed higher blood TCR clonality. Median generation probability rose over the chemotherapy interval in each cancer cohort, suggesting rebound thymic output.

Sequenced: peripheral blood. The V call is TRBV5-1, the J call TRBJ2-2; there is no DNA to check the TCRdb D call of TRBD1. This receptor was identified in a human donor in good health. The CDR3 sequence: CASSPLTGRGELFF.